This T cell receptor (beta chain) appears in the sequencing data of a study of monozygotic twins with inflammatory bowel disease. The CDR3 covers 17 residues. The germline CDR1 and CDR2 sequences are KGHSH and LQKENI. Total RNA input per TCR library was 3,000 to 4,500 ng. TCRdb re-called the 5' RACE reads, yielding one record per CDR3 amino acid sequence without DNA. The sample data list approximately 390,000 distinct CDR3 sequences. The J gene is TRBJ1-1, the V gene TRBV18; TCRdb's D call, TRBD1, is unchecked because there is no DNA. The specimen was blood. This receptor was obtained from a human donor with ulcerative colitis or Crohn's disease, or a healthy co-twin of an affected twin (not recorded which). The CDR3 region is CASSPGDRGYKNTEAFF.